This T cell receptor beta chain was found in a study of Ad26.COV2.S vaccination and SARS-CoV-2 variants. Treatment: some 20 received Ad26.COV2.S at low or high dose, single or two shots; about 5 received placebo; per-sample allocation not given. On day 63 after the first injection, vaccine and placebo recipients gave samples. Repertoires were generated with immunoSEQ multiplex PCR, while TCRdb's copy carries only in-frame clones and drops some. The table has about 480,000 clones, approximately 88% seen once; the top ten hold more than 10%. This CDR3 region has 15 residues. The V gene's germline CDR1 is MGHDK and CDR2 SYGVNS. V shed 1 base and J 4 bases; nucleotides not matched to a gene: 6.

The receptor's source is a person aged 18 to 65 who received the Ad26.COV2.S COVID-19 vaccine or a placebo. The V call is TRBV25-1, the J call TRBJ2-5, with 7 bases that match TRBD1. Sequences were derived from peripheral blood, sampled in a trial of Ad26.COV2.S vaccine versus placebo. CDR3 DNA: TGTGCCAGCAGTGAATCCACAGGGGTTGGAGAGACCCAGTACTTC. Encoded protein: CASSESTGVGETQYF. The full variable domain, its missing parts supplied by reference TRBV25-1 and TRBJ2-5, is EADIYQTPRYLVIGTGKKITLECSQTMGHDKMYWYQQDPGMELHLIHYSYGVNSTEKGDLSSESTVSRIRTEHFPLTLESARPSHTSQYLCASSESTGVGETQYFGPGTRLLVL.